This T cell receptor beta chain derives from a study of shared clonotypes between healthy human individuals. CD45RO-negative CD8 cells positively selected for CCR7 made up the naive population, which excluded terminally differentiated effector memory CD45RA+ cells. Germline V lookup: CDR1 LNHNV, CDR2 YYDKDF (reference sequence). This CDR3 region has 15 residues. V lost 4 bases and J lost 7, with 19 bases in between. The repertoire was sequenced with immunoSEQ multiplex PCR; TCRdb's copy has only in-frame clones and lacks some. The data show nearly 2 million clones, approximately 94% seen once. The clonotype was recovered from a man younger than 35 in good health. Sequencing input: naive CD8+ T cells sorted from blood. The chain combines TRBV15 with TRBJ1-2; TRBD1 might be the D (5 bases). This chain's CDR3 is CATSTPFFDGTGYTF. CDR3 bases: TGTGCCACCAGCACACCTTTTTTCGACGGGACTGGCTACACCTTC.